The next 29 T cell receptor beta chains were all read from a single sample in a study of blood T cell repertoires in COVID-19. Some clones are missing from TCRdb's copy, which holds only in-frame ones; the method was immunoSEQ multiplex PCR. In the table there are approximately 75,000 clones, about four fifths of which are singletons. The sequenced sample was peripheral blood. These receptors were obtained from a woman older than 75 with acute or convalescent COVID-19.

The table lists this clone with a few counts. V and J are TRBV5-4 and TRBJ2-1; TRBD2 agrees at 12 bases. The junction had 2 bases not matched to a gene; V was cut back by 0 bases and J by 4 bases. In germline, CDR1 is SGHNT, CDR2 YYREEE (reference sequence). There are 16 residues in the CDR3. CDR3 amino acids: CASSLGLAGAYNEQFF. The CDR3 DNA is TGTGCCAGCAGCTTGGGACTAGCGGGGGCTTACAATGAGCAGTTCTTC.

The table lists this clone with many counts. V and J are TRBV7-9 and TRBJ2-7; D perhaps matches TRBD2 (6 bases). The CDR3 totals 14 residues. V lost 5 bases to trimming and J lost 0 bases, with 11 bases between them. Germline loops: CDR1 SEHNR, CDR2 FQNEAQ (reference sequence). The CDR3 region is CASSRRDLSYEQYF. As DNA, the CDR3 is TGTGCCAGCAGCCGGAGGGACCTCTCCTACGAGCAGTACTTC.

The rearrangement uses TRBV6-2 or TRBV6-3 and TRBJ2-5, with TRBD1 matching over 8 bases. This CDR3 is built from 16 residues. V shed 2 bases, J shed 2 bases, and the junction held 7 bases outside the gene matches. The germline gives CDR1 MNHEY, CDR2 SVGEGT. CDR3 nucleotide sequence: TGTGCCAGCAGTTACGTTGACAGGGGACCTCAAGAGACCCAGTACTTC. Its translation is CASSYVDRGPQETQYF.

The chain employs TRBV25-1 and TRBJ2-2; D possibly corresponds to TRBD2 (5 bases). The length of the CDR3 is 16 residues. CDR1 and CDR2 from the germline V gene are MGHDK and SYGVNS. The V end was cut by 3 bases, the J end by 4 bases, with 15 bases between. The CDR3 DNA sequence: TGTGCCAGCAGTGATCCAAAGCTCGGGGTCACCGGGGAGCTGTTTTTT. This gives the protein CASSDPKLGVTGELFF.

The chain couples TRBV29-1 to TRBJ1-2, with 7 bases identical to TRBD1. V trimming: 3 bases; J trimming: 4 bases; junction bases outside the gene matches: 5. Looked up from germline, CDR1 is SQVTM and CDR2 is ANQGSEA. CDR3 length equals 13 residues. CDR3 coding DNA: TGCAGCGTTGATCTAGGGGGCGGCTATGGCTACACCTTC. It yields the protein CSVDLGGGYGYTF.

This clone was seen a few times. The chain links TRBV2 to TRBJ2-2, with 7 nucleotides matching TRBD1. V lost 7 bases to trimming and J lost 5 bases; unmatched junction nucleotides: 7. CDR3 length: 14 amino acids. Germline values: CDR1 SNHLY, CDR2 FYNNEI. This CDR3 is CASNIEQGTGELFF. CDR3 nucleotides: TGTGCCAGCAACATAGAACAGGGGACCGGGGAGCTGTTTTTT.

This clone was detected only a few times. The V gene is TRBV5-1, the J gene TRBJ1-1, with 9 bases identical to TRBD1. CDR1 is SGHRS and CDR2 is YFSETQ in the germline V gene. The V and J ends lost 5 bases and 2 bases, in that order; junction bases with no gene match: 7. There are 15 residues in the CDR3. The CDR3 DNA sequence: TGCGCCAGCAGACGGGGGACAGGGACCAACACTGAAGCTTTCTTT. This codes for CASRRGTGTNTEAFF. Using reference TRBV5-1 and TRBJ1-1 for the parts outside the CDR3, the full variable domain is KAGVTQTPRYLIKTRGQQVTLSCSPISGHRSVSWYQQTPGQGLQFLFEYFSETQRNKGNFPGRFSGRQFSNSRSEMNVSTLELGDSALYLCASRRGTGTNTEAFFGQGTRLTVV.

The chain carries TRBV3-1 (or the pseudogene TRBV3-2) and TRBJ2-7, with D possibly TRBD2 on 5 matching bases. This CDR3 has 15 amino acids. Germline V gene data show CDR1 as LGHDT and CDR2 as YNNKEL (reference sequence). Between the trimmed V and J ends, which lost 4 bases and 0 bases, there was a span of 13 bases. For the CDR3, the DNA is TGTGCCAGCAGCCCGTCCGGGGTTAGCTCCTACGAGCAGTACTTC. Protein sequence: CASSPSGVSSYEQYF.

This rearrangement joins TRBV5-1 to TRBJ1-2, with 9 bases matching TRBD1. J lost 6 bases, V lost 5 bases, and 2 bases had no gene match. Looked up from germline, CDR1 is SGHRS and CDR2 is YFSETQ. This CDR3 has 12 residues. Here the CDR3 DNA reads TGCGCCAGCAGAGACAGGGGGGATGGCTACACCTTC. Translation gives CASRDRGDGYTF. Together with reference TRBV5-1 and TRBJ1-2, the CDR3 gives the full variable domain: KAGVTQTPRYLIKTRGQQVTLSCSPISGHRSVSWYQQTPGQGLQFLFEYFSETQRNKGNFPGRFSGRQFSNSRSEMNVSTLELGDSALYLCASRDRGDGYTFGSGTRLTVV.

CDR3 loop: CASSEGLATQITQYF. The CDR3 nucleotides are TGTGCCAGCAGTGAAGGACTAGCAACACAGATAACGCAGTATTTT. J is TRBJ2-3 and V is TRBV6-1; TRBD2 agrees at 7 bases. In germline, CDR1 is MNHNS, CDR2 SASEGT. V dropped 1 base and J dropped 9; count of bases not matched to a gene: 10. The CDR3 extends over 15 amino acids.

The CDR3 sequence is CATSDPREVGETQYF. The CDR3 nucleotides read TGTGCCACCAGTGATCCCCGGGAAGTAGGGGAGACCCAGTACTTC. This sequence joins TRBV24-1 and TRBJ2-5, with a weak D call TRBD2 (5 bases). The CDR3 has 15 amino acids. V lost 3 bases to trimming and J lost 5 bases, with 15 bases between them. Germline loops: CDR1 KGHDR, CDR2 SFDVKD.

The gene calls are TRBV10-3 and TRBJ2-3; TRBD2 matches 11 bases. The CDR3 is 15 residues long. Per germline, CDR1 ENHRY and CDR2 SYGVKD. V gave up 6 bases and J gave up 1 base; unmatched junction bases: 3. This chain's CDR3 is CAISRGLAGTDTQYF. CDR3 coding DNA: TGTGCCATCAGCAGGGGACTAGCGGGCACAGATACGCAGTATTTT.

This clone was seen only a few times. The CDR3 protein is CASSLSALSGSEAFF. CDR3 DNA: TGTGCCAGTAGTCTTTCGGCTCTCTCGGGGTCTGAAGCTTTCTTT. The chain uses TRBV19 and TRBJ1-1, with unresolved D. Trimming stripped 5 bases from V and 6 bases from J, with 19 bases between. CDR1 is LNHDA, CDR2 SQIVND, per germline (reference sequence). The CDR3 loop spans 15 amino acids.

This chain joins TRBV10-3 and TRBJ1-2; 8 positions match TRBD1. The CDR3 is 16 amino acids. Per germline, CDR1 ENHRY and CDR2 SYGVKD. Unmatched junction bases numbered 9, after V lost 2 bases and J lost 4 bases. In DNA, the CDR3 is TGTGCCATCAGTGAGGGCCAGGACAGGGCGAGCTATGGCTACACCTTC. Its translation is CAISEGQDRASYGYTF.

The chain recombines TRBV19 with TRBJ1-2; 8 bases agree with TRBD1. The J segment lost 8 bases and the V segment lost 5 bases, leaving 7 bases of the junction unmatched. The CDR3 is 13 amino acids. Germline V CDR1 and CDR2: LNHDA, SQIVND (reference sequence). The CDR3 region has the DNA TGTGCCAGTAGTCAGGGGGCAGATTGGGGCTACACCTTC. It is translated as CASSQGADWGYTF.

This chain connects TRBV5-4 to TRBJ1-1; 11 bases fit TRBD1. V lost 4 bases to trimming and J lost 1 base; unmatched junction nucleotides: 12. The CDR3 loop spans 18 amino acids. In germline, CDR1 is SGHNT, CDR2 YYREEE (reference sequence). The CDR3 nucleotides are TGTGCCAGCAGCCCGGGAGGACAGGGGGCCTTCTGGAACACTGAAGCTTTCTTT. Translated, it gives CASSPGGQGAFWNTEAFF.

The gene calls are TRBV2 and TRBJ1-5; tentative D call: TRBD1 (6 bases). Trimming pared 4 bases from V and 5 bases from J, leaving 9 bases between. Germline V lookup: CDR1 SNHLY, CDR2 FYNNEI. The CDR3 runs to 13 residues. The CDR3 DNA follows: TGTGCCAGCAGTGTACAGGGTTATCAGCCCCAGCATTTT. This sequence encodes CASSVQGYQPQHF.

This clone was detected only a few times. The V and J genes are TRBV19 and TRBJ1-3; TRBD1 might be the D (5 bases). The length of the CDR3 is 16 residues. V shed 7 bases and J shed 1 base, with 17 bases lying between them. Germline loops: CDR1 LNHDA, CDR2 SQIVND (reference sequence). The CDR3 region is CASTLPGTRSGNTIYF. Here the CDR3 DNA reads TGTGCCAGTACCCTTCCCGGGACTCGATCTGGAAACACCATATATTTT.

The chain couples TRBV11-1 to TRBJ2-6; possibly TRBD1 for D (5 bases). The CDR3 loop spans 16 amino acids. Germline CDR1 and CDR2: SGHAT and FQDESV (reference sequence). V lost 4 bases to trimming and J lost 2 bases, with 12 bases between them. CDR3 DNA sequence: TGTGCCAGCAGCTCTCAGGGATCTGCTGGGGCCAACGTCCTGACTTTC. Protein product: CASSSQGSAGANVLTF.

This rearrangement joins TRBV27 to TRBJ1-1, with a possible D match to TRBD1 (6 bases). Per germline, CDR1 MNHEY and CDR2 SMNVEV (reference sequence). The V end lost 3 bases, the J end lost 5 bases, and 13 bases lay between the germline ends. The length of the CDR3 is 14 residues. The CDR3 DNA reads TGTGCCAGCAGTTTGGCGGGGGCAAAGACTGAAGCTTTCTTT. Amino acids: CASSLAGAKTEAFF.

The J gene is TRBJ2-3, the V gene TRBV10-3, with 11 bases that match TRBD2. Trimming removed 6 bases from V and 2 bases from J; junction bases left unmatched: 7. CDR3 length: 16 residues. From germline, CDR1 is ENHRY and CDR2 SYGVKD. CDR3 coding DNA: TGTGCCATCAGAAATTTGACTAGCGGGGACACAGATACGCAGTATTTT. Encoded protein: CAIRNLTSGDTDTQYF.

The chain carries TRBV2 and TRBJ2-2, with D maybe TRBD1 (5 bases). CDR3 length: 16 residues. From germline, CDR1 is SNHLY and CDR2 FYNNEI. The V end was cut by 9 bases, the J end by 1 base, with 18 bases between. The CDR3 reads CASTIRTPQNTGELFF. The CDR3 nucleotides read TGTGCCAGTACGATTCGGACACCGCAGAACACCGGGGAGCTGTTTTTT.

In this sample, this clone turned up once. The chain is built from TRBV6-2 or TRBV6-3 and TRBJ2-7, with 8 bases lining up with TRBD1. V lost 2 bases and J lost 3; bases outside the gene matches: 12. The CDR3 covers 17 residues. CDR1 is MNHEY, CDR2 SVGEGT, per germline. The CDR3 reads CASSYGGTGQGIYEQYF. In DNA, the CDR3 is TGTGCCAGCAGTTACGGCGGGACAGGCCAGGGCATCTACGAGCAGTACTTC.

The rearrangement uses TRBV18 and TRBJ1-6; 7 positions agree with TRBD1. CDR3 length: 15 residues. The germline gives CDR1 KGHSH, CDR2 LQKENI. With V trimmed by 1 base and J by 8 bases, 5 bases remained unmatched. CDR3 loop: CASSPRQGEDSPLHF. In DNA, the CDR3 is TGTGCCAGCTCACCACGACAGGGTGAAGATTCACCCCTCCACTTT.

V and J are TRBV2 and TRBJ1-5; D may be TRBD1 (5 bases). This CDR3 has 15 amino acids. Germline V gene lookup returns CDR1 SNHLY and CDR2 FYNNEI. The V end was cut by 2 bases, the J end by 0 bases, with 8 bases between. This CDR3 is CASSERGISNQPQHF. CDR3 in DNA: TGTGCCAGCAGTGAACGGGGGATTAGCAATCAGCCCCAGCATTTT.

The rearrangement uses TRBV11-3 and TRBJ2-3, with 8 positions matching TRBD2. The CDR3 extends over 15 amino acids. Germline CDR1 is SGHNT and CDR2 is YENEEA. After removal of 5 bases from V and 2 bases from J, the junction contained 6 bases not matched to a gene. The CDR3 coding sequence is TGTGCCAGCAGCAGGACGGGGGGGTCCACAGATACGCAGTATTTT. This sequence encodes CASSRTGGSTDTQYF.

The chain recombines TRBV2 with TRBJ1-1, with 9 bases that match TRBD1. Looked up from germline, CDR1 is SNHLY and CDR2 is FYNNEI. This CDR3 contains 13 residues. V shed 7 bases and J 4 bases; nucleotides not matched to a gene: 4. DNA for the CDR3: TGTGCCAGCACCAGGACAGGGGTCACTGAAGCTTTCTTT. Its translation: CASTRTGVTEAFF.

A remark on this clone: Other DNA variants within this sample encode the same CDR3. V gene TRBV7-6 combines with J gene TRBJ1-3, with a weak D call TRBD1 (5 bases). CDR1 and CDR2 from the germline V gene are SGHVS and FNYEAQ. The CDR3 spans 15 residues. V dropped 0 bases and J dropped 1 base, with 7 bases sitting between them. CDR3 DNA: TGTGCCAGCAGCTTAGCGCGGGGGTCTGGAAACACCATATATTTT. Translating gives CASSLARGSGNTIYF.

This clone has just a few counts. CDR3 in amino acids: CASSRINPQETQYF. CDR3 sequence (DNA): TGTGCCAGCAGCAGGATCAACCCACAGGAGACCCAGTACTTC. The V call is TRBV5-5, the J call TRBJ2-5; no reliable D call. The CDR3 runs 14 residues. With 4 bases removed from V and 5 bases from J, the gap between germline ends came to 15 bases. CDR1 SGHKS and CDR2 YYEKEE come from the germline V gene (reference sequence).